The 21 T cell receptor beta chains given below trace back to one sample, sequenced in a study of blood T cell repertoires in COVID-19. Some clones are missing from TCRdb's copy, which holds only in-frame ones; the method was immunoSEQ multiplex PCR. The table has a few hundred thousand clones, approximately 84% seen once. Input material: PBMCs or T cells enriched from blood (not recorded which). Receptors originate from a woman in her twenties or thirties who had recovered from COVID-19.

The CDR3 DNA reads as TGCGCCAGCAGCTTGCGGACAGGGGATCAGCCCCAGCATTTT. Protein product: CASSLRTGDQPQHF. J is TRBJ1-5 and V is TRBV5-1; 9 bases map to TRBD1. This CDR3 contains 14 residues. J lost 5 bases, V lost 1 base, and 1 base had no gene match. Per germline, CDR1 SGHRS and CDR2 YFSETQ.

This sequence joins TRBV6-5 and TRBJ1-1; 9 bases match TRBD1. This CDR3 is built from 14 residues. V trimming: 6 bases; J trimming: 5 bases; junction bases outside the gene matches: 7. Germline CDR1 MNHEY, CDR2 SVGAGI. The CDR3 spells CASRGRDRVTEAFF. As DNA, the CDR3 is TGTGCCAGCAGGGGTCGGGACAGGGTTACTGAAGCTTTCTTT.

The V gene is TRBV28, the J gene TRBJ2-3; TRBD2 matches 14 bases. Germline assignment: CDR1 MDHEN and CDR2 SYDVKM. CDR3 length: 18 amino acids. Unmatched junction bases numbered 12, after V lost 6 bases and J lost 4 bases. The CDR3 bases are TGTGCCAGCAGAATCACCGGGACTAGCGGGGGATTTTCAGATACGCAGTATTTT. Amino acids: CASRITGTSGGFSDTQYF. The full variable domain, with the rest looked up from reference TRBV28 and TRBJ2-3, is DVKVTQSSRYLVKRTGEKVFLECVQDMDHENMFWYRQDPGLGLRLIYFSYDVKMKEKGDIPEGYSVSREKKERFSLILESASTNQTSMYLCASRITGTSGGFSDTQYFGPGTRLTVL.

The DNA of the CDR3 is TGCAGCGGACCGTTAGCAGGGACAGTCTCTGGAAACACCATATATTTT. Translated, it gives CSGPLAGTVSGNTIYF. The rearrangement links TRBV29-1 to TRBJ1-3; 7 bases align to TRBD1. The V and J ends lost 7 bases and 0 bases, in that order; junction bases with no gene match: 12. Germline CDR1 reads SQVTM; CDR2 reads ANQGSEA. The CDR3 consists of 16 residues.

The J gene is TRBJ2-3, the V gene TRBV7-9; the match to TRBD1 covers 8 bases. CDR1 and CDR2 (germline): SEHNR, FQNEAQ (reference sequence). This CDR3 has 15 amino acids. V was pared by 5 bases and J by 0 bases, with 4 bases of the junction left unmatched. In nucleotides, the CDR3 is TGTGCCAGCAGCCCGGGACAGGCCAGCACAGATACGCAGTATTTT. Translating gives CASSPGQASTDTQYF.

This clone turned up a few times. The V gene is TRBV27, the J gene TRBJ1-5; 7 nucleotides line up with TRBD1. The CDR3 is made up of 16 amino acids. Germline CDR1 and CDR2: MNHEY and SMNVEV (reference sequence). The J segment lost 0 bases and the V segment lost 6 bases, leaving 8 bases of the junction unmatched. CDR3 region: CASRDRTNYSNQPQHF. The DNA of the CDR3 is TGTGCCAGCAGGGACAGGACAAACTATAGCAATCAGCCCCAGCATTTT.

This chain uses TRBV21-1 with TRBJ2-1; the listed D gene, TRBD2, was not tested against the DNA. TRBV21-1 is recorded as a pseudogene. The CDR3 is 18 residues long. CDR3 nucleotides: TGTGCCAGCAGCAAAGGAGGGCTGGCGGGGTTCAACTACAATGAGCAGTTCTTC. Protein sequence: CASSKGGLAGFNYNEQFF.

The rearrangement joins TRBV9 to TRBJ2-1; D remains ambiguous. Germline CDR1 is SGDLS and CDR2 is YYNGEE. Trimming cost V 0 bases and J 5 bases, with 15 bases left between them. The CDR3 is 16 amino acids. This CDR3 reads CASSVAPLLGDNEQFF. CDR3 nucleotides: TGTGCCAGCAGCGTAGCACCCTTACTGGGCGACAATGAGCAGTTCTTC.

The CDR3 here is CASSHTSGSTYEQYF. The CDR3 nucleotides are TGCGCCAGCAGCCATACTAGCGGGAGTACGTACGAGCAGTACTTC. The chain recombines TRBV4-1 with TRBJ2-7, with 11 nucleotides matching TRBD2. This CDR3 region has 15 residues. V trimming: 3 bases; J trimming: 4 bases; junction bases outside the gene matches: 5. CDR1 and CDR2 (germline): MGHRA, YSYEKL.

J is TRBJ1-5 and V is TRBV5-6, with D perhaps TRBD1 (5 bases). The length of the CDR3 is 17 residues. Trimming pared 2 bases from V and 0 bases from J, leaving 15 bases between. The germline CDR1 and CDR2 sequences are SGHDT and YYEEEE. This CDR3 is CASSFGERGSSNQPQHF. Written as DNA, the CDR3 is TGTGCCAGCAGCTTCGGGGAGCGGGGGAGTAGCAATCAGCCCCAGCATTTT.

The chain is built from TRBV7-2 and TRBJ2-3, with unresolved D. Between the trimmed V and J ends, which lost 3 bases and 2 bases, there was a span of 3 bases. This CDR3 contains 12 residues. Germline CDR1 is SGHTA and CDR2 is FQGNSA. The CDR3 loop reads CASSFNTDTQYF. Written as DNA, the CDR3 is TGTGCCAGCAGCTTTAACACAGATACGCAGTATTTT.

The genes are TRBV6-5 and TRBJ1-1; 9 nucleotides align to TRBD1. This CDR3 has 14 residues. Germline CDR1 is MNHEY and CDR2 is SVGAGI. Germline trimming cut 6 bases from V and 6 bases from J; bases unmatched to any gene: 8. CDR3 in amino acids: CASSPTGDRAEAFF. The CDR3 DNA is TGTGCCAGCAGCCCGACAGGGGACAGGGCTGAAGCTTTCTTT.

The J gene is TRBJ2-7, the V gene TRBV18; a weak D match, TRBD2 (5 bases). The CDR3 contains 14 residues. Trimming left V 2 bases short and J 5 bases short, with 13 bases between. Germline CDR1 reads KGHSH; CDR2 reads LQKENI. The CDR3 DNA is TGTGCCAGCTCACCATCCGGGGTAAGGGACGAGCAGTACTTC. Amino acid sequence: CASSPSGVRDEQYF.

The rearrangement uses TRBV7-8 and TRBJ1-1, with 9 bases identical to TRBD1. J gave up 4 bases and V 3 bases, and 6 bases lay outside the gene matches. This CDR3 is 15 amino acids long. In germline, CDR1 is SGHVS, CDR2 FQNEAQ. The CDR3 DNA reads TGTGCCAGCAGCTTTAGGAGGACAGGGGTCACTGAAGCTTTCTTT. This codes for CASSFRRTGVTEAFF.

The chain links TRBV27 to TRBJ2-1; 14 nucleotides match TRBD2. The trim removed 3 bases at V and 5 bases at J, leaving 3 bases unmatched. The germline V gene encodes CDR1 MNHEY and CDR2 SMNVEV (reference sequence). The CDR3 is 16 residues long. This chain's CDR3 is CASSLGTSGGNNEQFF. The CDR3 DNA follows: TGTGCCAGCAGTTTGGGGACTAGCGGGGGAAACAATGAGCAGTTCTTC.

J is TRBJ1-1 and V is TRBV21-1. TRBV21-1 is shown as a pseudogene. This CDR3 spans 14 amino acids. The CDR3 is CASSGIAGGTEAFF. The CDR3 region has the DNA TGTGCCAGCAGCGGGATAGCCGGGGGCACTGAAGCTTTCTTT.

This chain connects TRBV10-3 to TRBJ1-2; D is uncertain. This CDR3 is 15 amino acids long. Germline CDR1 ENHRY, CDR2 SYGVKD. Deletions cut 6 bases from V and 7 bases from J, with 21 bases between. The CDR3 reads CAISDGVAGLSGYTF. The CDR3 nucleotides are TGTGCCATCAGCGACGGGGTCGCGGGATTGAGTGGCTACACCTTC.

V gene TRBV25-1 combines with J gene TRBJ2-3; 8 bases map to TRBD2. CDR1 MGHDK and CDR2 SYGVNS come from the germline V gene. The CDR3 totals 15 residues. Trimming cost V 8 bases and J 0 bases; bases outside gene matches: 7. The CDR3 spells CASQTSGSSTDTQYF. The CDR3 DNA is TGTGCCAGCCAAACTAGCGGCTCTAGCACAGATACGCAGTATTTT. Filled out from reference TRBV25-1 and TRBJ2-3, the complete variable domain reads EADIYQTPRYLVIGTGKKITLECSQTMGHDKMYWYQQDPGMELHLIHYSYGVNSTEKGDLSSESTVSRIRTEHFPLTLESARPSHTSQYLCASQTSGSSTDTQYFGPGTRLTVL.

The DNA for the CDR3 is TGTGCCACCAGCCCGGGACAGCATAGCAATCAGCCCCAGCATTTT. Translation gives CATSPGQHSNQPQHF. This chain links TRBV15 with TRBJ1-5, with 7 bases aligning to TRBD1. The CDR3 extends over 15 amino acids. The junction had 4 bases not matched to a gene; V was cut back by 5 bases and J by 0 bases. Germline values: CDR1 LNHNV, CDR2 YYDKDF (reference sequence).

The CDR3 coding sequence is TGCAGCGCCAATACAGGGTTTGCCGACTCGCAGTACTTC. Translated, it gives CSANTGFADSQYF. The chain carries TRBV29-1 and TRBJ2-7; the D gene is possibly TRBD1 (6 bases). The germline CDR1 and CDR2 sequences are SQVTM and ANQGSEA. The V and J ends lost 7 bases and 9 bases respectively, with 22 bases between them. CDR3 length equals 13 residues.

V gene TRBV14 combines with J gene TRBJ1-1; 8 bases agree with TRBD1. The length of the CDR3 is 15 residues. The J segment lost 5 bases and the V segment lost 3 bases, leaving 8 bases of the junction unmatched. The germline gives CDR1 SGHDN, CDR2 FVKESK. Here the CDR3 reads CASSHTLQGGTEAFF. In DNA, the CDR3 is TGTGCCAGCAGCCATACTTTACAGGGGGGGACTGAAGCTTTCTTT.